This T cell receptor beta chain was sequenced during a study of a mutant IDH1 vaccine in newly diagnosed glioma. The overall study: Beforehand, treatment had been radiotherapy, temozolomide, or both; the majority received both. Findings and caveats of the study: Changes in top peripheral clonotypes did not appear linked to pseudoprogression. Vaccine-induced responses were seen in under 95% of patients, spanning several MHC alleles.

CDR1 is SGHTA and CDR2 is FQGNSA in the germline V gene. The V gene lost 1 base and the J gene lost 5 bases, with 11 bases spanning the gap. This CDR3 region has 14 residues. Indicated time point: baseline, week 1 (first vaccination visit). Treatment specified: pre-vaccination baseline after standard-of-care therapy. Donors had new IDH1-mutant astrocytomas of WHO grade 3 or 4 (ATRX-lost). To note about this clone: Its antigen is still unknown.

The protocol was immunoSEQ multiplex PCR, while the TCRdb copy is restricted to in-frame clones and leaves out a portion. The table has about 20,000 clones, roughly 84% seen once. The chain uses TRBV7-2 and TRBJ2-5, with unresolved D. The TCR originated in a man aged 35 to 55 with glioma. The source material was PBMCs, sampled from a glioma patient treated with radiotherapy, temozolomide or both. CDR3 loop: CASSLDPGFETQYF. CDR3 in DNA: TGTGCCAGCAGCTTAGACCCGGGCTTCGAGACCCAGTACTTC.